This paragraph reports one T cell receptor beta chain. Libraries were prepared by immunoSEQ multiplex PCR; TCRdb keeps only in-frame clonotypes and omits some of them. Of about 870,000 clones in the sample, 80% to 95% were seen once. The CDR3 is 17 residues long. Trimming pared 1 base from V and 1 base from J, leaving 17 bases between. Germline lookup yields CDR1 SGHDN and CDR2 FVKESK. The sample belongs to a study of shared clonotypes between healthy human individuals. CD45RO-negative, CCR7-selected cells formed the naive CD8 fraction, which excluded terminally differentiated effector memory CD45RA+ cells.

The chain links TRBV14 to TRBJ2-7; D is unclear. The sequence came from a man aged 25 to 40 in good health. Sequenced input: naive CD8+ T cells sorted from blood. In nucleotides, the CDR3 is TGTGCCAGCAGCCAAGCTCCCCGGGCAGCCGCTTCCTACGAGCAGTACTTC. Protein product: CASSQAPRAAASYEQYF.